Listed below are T cell receptor beta chains from one sample, sequenced in a study of T cell responses to AZD1222 COVID-19 vaccine. Method: immunoSEQ multiplex PCR; TCRdb's copy keeps in-frame clones and lacks some. Of some 99,000 clones listed, more than 70% are singletons. The input for sequencing was peripheral blood, taken on day 0 of AZD1222 vaccination. The receptors stem from an adult in good health. The CDR3 runs from the conserved cysteine through the conserved F or W. The D gene is left open where the match is weak.

CDR3 DNA: TGTGCCAGCAGCTTAGTGCGACAGGCTGGAAACACCATATATTTT
CDR3 protein: CASSLVRQAGNTIYF
V gene: TRBV7-2
D gene: .
J gene: TRBJ1-3

CDR3 DNA: TGCAGCGTTGCGGGCAGGTTGAACACTGAAGCTTTCTTT
CDR3 protein: CSVAGRLNTEAFF
V gene: TRBV29-1
D gene: .
J gene: TRBJ1-1

CDR3 DNA: TGTGCCATCAGTGAGAGACAGGGGGCTGGGGCCAACGTCCTGACTTTC
CDR3 protein: CAISERQGAGANVLTF
V gene: TRBV10-3
D gene: TRBD1
J gene: TRBJ2-6

CDR3 DNA: TGTGCCAGTAGTATCCGGGACAGGGGGGAGACCCAGTACTTC
CDR3 protein: CASSIRDRGETQYF
V gene: TRBV19
D gene: TRBD1
J gene: TRBJ2-5

CDR3 DNA: TGTGCCAGCACCGAGTCAGGGGCGCTTAACTATGGCTACACCTTC
CDR3 protein: CASTESGALNYGYTF
V gene: TRBV7-9
D gene: .
J gene: TRBJ1-2

CDR3 DNA: TGTGCCAGCAAGTCCTTCACTGAAGCTTTCTTT
CDR3 protein: CASKSFTEAFF
V gene: TRBV27
D gene: .
J gene: TRBJ1-1

CDR3 DNA: TGTGCCAGCAGCTTAATTAGCGGGGAGTACAATGAGCAGTTCTTC
CDR3 protein: CASSLISGEYNEQFF
V gene: TRBV7-3
D gene: TRBD2
J gene: TRBJ2-1

CDR3 DNA: TGTGCCAGCAGCTTGGCCGGGACGGCAACCTACGAGCAGTACTTC
CDR3 protein: CASSLAGTATYEQYF
V gene: TRBV5-5
D gene: .
J gene: TRBJ2-7

CDR3 DNA: TGTGCCAGCAGCGAATGGGATGGTTCACAGCCGTTTACTAGCGGGAGGGCCGCAGATACGCAGTATTTT
CDR3 protein: CASSEWDGSQPFTSGRAADTQYF
V gene: TRBV21-1
D gene: .
J gene: TRBJ2-3

CDR3 DNA: TGTGCCAGCAGCAGACGGGTTGATCAGCCCCAGCATTTT
CDR3 protein: CASSRRVDQPQHF
V gene: TRBV11-2
D gene: .
J gene: TRBJ1-5

CDR3 DNA: TGTGCCAGCAGCTTAGTCAGGGACTATGGCTACACCTTC
CDR3 protein: CASSLVRDYGYTF
V gene: TRBV7-2
D gene: .
J gene: TRBJ1-2

CDR3 DNA: TGCGCCAGCAGCCTTCGGACTATTAACACCGGGGAGCTGTTTTTT
CDR3 protein: CASSLRTINTGELFF
V gene: TRBV5-1
D gene: .
J gene: TRBJ2-2

CDR3 DNA: TGCGCCAGCAGCTTCTTTATGCAAGTGGGGGGCTCCTACGAGCAGTACTTC
CDR3 protein: CASSFFMQVGGSYEQYF
V gene: TRBV5-1
D gene: .
J gene: TRBJ2-7

CDR3 DNA: TGTGCCTGGAGTAGAACTAGCGGTCTCACAGATACGCAGTATTTT
CDR3 protein: CAWSRTSGLTDTQYF
V gene: TRBV30
D gene: TRBD2
J gene: TRBJ2-3

CDR3 DNA: TGTGCCAGCAGTCGCACAGGGTCCTATGGCTACACCTTC
CDR3 protein: CASSRTGSYGYTF
V gene: TRBV6-5
D gene: .
J gene: TRBJ1-2

CDR3 DNA: TGTGCCAGCTCGTCGGCGAACGAGGGGGCGAGTGAAGCTTTCTTT
CDR3 protein: CASSSANEGASEAFF
V gene: TRBV18
D gene: TRBD1
J gene: TRBJ1-1

CDR3 DNA: TGTGCCAGCAGCTGGAGGGTGAGAGATACGCAGTATTTT
CDR3 protein: CASSWRVRDTQYF
V gene: TRBV11-3
D gene: .
J gene: TRBJ2-3

CDR3 DNA: TGTGCCAGCAGTGAATGGGAAAGGGGCACTGAAGCTTTCTTT
CDR3 protein: CASSEWERGTEAFF
V gene: TRBV25-1
D gene: .
J gene: TRBJ1-1

CDR3 DNA: TGTGCCAGCAGTGGGCAACTAGCGGGGGGTTTTAGTAGCACAGATACGCAGTATTTT
CDR3 protein: CASSGQLAGGFSSTDTQYF
V gene: TRBV6-1
D gene: TRBD2
J gene: TRBJ2-3

CDR3 DNA: TGTGCCTGGAGTGGGGCGGGGACAGCCCGGAATTCACCCCTCCACTTT
CDR3 protein: CAWSGAGTARNSPLHF
V gene: TRBV30
D gene: TRBD1
J gene: TRBJ1-6

CDR3 DNA: TGTGCCAGCAGTTCGGGCCGTCGTGAAGCTTTCTTT
CDR3 protein: CASSSGRREAFF
V gene: TRBV6-5
D gene: .
J gene: TRBJ1-1

CDR3 DNA: TGCAGTGCTCCGAGGGGGGCTGAAGCTTTCTTT
CDR3 protein: CSAPRGAEAFF
V gene: TRBV20-1
D gene: .
J gene: TRBJ1-1

CDR3 DNA: TGTGCCAGCAGTTTACTAGGGCAGTCCGAGCAGTACTTC
CDR3 protein: CASSLLGQSEQYF
V gene: TRBV12-3/TRBV12-4
D gene: .
J gene: TRBJ2-7

CDR3 DNA: TGTGCCAGCAGTGAGGAGGAGCGGGAGGGGGCGCTTGAATGGACCGGGGAGCTGTTTTTT
CDR3 protein: CASSEEEREGALEWTGELFF
V gene: TRBV6-4
D gene: TRBD2
J gene: TRBJ2-2

CDR3 DNA: TGTGCCAGCAGCTTTGGACAGCCCTCCGGGGAGCTGTTTTTT
CDR3 protein: CASSFGQPSGELFF
V gene: TRBV7-9
D gene: .
J gene: TRBJ2-2

CDR3 DNA: TGTGCCAGCAGCACGACTAGCGGCTCCTACAATGAGCAGTTCTTC
CDR3 protein: CASSTTSGSYNEQFF
V gene: TRBV2
D gene: TRBD2
J gene: TRBJ2-1